Listed below are T cell receptor beta chains from one sample, sequenced in a study of T cell changes during pregnancy in multiple sclerosis. The data were produced by immunoSEQ multiplex PCR, yet TCRdb's version contains in-frame clones alone and is incomplete. Among around 41,000 clones listed, roughly 93% were seen once. Sequences were obtained from PBMCs (not recorded whether the cells were cultured). The receptors were gathered from a female donor with multiple sclerosis, enrolled in a pregnancy study. Each CDR3 is given with its conserved first and last residue. A D gene is named only where the DNA matches it firmly.

>TRBD2|TRBV6-1
CASSVSGTRGTF
>TRBD2|TRBV2
CASSTQSSGRDYEQYF
>.|TRBV7-8
CASSLAADTQYF
>.|TRBV19
CASSKRADTYEQYF
>.|TRBV30
CAWSYGAYEQYF
>.|TRBV28
CASSLSEDTQYF
>.|TRBV19
CASRLQGEGTEAFF
>.|TRBV7-2
CASSLEGSRREKLFF
>.|TRBV2
CASRFTHSPGLRWYEQYF
>TRBD2|TRBV27
CASSGGKTSGHYNEQFF
>.|TRBV5-1
CASSLGTRGVYEQYF
>.|TRBV20-1
CSAIRSHEQYF
>TRBD2|TRBV6-5
CASSYRGGPNNEQFF
>TRBD2|TRBV11-3
CASSLDGTSGRHEQFF